This passage covers 26 T cell receptor beta chains from one sample sequenced in a study of identical twins. Each CDR3 protein is one row after TCRdb ran MiXCR on the 5' RACE reads. The sample shows 1.5 million to 2 million distinct CDR3 sequences, about 31% of them seen only once. Sequenced input: cord blood. The receptors come from a newborn girl in good health.

The chain is built from TRBV12-3 or TRBV12-4 and TRBJ1-1, with 8 bases aligning to TRBD1. The CDR3 extends over 15 amino acids. J was trimmed by 6 bases and V by 4 bases; bases with no gene match: 10. The CDR3 sequence: CASSSRGQGAAEAFF. CDR3 bases: TGTGCCAGCAGTTCCCGAGGGCAGGGGGCGGCTGAAGCTTTCTTT.

The chain employs TRBV20-1 and TRBJ2-7, with D tentatively TRBD1 or TRBD2 (7 bases each). The V end lost 4 bases, the J end lost 9 bases, and 22 bases lay between the germline ends. The CDR3 extends over 14 amino acids. Germline V gene lookup returns CDR1 DFQATT and CDR2 SNEGSKA (reference sequence). CDR3 protein: CSATGGQRPDTQYF. The DNA for the CDR3 is TGCAGTGCTACGGGGGGACAGCGGCCAGATACGCAGTACTTC.

The rearrangement joins TRBV10-3 to TRBJ2-7, with 11 bases fitting TRBD2. V shed 0 bases, J shed 6 bases, and the junction held 10 bases outside the gene matches. There are 17 residues in the CDR3. CDR1 ENHRY and CDR2 SYGVKD come from the germline V gene. The CDR3 is CAISESLYRLAGREQYF. The CDR3, as DNA: TGTGCCATCAGTGAGTCCCTTTATAGACTAGCGGGACGCGAGCAGTACTTC.

The sample holds a few counts of this clonotype. This chain uses TRBV20-1 with TRBJ2-1; 10 nucleotides match TRBD2. The CDR3 is made up of 14 amino acids. J lost 6 bases, V lost 3 bases, and 5 bases had no gene match. Germline CDR1 and CDR2: DFQATT and SNEGSKA (reference sequence). The CDR3 is CSASPSGRGNEQFF. CDR3 nucleotides: TGCAGTGCTAGTCCTAGCGGGAGAGGCAATGAGCAGTTCTTC.

This clonotype was recorded at least ten times. A read error may account for a junction end that differs from germline. The J gene is TRBJ2-7, the V gene TRBV7-2; 13 nucleotides line up with TRBD2. The CDR3 is 15 amino acids. From germline, CDR1 is SGHTA and CDR2 FQGNSA. In DNA, the CDR3 is TGCGCCAGCAGCTTGACTAGCGGGGGGCCCTACGAGCAGTACTTC. Translation: CASSLTSGGPYEQYF.

For this clonotype: A read error may account for a junction end that differs from germline. The DNA of the CDR3 is TGTACCAGCAGTTTAGGGGCCACTAATGAAAAACTGTTTTTT. It yields the protein CTSSLGATNEKLFF. The J gene is TRBJ1-4, the V gene TRBV27, with D perhaps matching TRBD1 (5 bases). CDR3 length equals 14 residues. Germline CDR1 and CDR2: MNHEY and SMNVEV (reference sequence).

There are a few counts of this clonotype. V usage is TRBV28 and J usage is TRBJ2-3; no definite D call. There are 17 residues in the CDR3. The V end lost 3 bases, the J end lost 0 bases, and 16 bases lay between the germline ends. The germline gives CDR1 MDHEN, CDR2 SYDVKM. CDR3 sequence: CASSLDFARTSTDTQYF. CDR3 nucleotide sequence: TGTGCCAGCAGTTTGGATTTCGCGAGAACTAGCACAGATACGCAGTATTTT.

This clonotype was detected only a few times. J is TRBJ2-1 and V is TRBV18; TRBD1 aligns across 10 bases. Germline V gene sequence: CDR1 KGHSH, CDR2 LQKENI. This CDR3 has 16 residues. V dropped 4 bases and J dropped 5; count of bases not matched to a gene: 8. The chain's CDR3 is CASSRSDRGSNNEQFF. In DNA form, the CDR3 reads TGTGCCAGCTCACGGTCGGACAGGGGGTCAAACAATGAGCAGTTCTTC.

This chain links TRBV5-1 with TRBJ2-1; TRBD2 is a possible D gene (6 bases). The ends were cut back, 4 bases at V and 6 bases at J, with 20 bases in the middle. This CDR3 comprises 16 residues. Per germline, CDR1 SGHRS and CDR2 YFSETQ. In DNA form, the CDR3 reads TGCGCCAGCAGCGCCGTCGTTGGACTAACCTCCAATGAGCAGTTCTTC. Amino acid sequence: CASSAVVGLTSNEQFF.

This clonotype showed up just a few times. The J gene is TRBJ2-5, the V gene TRBV7-2; possible D gene TRBD1, 6 bases. The V and J ends lost 2 bases and 4 bases respectively, with 8 bases between them. This CDR3 region has 13 residues. Looked up from germline, CDR1 is SGHTA and CDR2 is FQGNSA. The CDR3 sequence: CASSLYRAETQYF. The CDR3, as DNA: TGTGCCAGCAGCTTATACAGGGCAGAGACCCAGTACTTC.

The chain employs TRBV20-1 and TRBJ2-7; TRBD2 is a possible D gene (5 bases). The germline CDR1 and CDR2 sequences are DFQATT and SNEGSKA (reference sequence). Between the trimmed V and J ends, which lost 1 base and 1 base, there was a span of 14 bases. This CDR3 region has 15 residues. In DNA form, the CDR3 reads TGCAGTGCTAGAGGGGTTCGGGATGTGTCCTACGAGCAGTACTTC. Protein sequence: CSARGVRDVSYEQYF.

There are a few counts of this clonotype. The rearrangement links TRBV27 to TRBJ2-7; D is perhaps TRBD2 (5 bases). Trimming took off 7 bases at V and 1 base at J, with 17 bases between the two ends. From germline, CDR1 is MNHEY and CDR2 SMNVEV (reference sequence). The CDR3 is 15 residues long. This CDR3 reads CASTRNADLSYEQYF. As DNA, the CDR3 is TGTGCCAGCACCCGAAACGCGGACTTATCCTACGAGCAGTACTTC.

The chain is built from TRBV7-9 and TRBJ2-6; D gene uncertain. The germline V and J ends were trimmed by 1 base and 0 bases, with 7 bases remaining between them. Germline-derived CDR1 and CDR2 are SEHNR and FQNEAQ (reference sequence). The CDR3 runs 16 residues. The CDR3 reads CASSLGPGSGANVLTF. CDR3 DNA: TGTGCCAGCAGCTTAGGACCGGGCTCTGGGGCCAACGTCCTGACTTTC.

This clonotype was counted a few times. The CDR3, as DNA: TGCAGCGTTCGTGGACAGGGTTGGCAGCCCCAGCATTTT. Its translation is CSVRGQGWQPQHF. This chain joins TRBV29-1 and TRBJ1-5; 8 bases match TRBD1. The germline gives CDR1 SQVTM, CDR2 ANQGSEA. J was trimmed by 7 bases and V by 5 bases; bases with no gene match: 7. This CDR3 region has 13 residues.

This clonotype has a handful of counts. V is TRBV29-1 and J is TRBJ1-1, with no clear D. CDR3 size: 13 residues. Germline lookup yields CDR1 SQVTM and CDR2 ANQGSEA. The V gene lost 7 bases and the J gene lost 0 bases, with 12 bases spanning the gap. The CDR3 protein is CSADDRLNTEAFF. The DNA of the CDR3 is TGCAGCGCCGACGATCGCTTGAACACTGAAGCTTTCTTT.

This chain uses TRBV28 with TRBJ1-5, with a possible D match to TRBD1 (5 bases). Trimming took off 1 base at V and 4 bases at J, with 8 bases between the two ends. CDR3 size: 14 residues. Germline lookup yields CDR1 MDHEN and CDR2 SYDVKM. The CDR3 spells CASSLLAGNQPQHF. In DNA form, the CDR3 reads TGTGCCAGCAGTTTATTGGCAGGGAATCAGCCCCAGCATTTT.

The chain is built from TRBV24-1 and TRBJ1-1; 10 nucleotides line up with TRBD1. J was trimmed by 1 base and V by 1 base; bases with no gene match: 5. The length of the CDR3 is 17 residues. Germline CDR1 KGHDR, CDR2 SFDVKD. CDR3 nucleotide sequence: TGTGCCACCAGTGATTTCCGGGACAGGGGATCGAACACTGAAGCTTTCTTT. This sequence encodes CATSDFRDRGSNTEAFF.

This chain joins TRBV20-1 and TRBJ2-3; the D call may be TRBD1 or TRBD2 (6 bases each). V was cut by 4 bases and J by 2 bases, with 13 bases left in between. Germline lookup yields CDR1 DFQATT and CDR2 SNEGSKA (reference sequence). This CDR3 comprises 14 residues. The CDR3 DNA sequence: TGCAGTGCTAACCCGGGGGCAACCACAGATACGCAGTATTTT. Its protein product is CSANPGATTDTQYF.

This clonotype was observed many times. The J gene is TRBJ2-7, the V gene TRBV28; the match to TRBD2 covers 8 bases. This CDR3 comprises 14 residues. Germline CDR1 MDHEN, CDR2 SYDVKM. V was pared by 5 bases and J by 3 bases, with 6 bases of the junction left unmatched. The chain's CDR3 is CASSTPSGSYEQYF. For the CDR3, the DNA is TGTGCCAGCAGTACGCCAAGCGGGAGCTACGAGCAGTACTTC. The complete variable domain, with remaining parts taken from reference TRBV28 and TRBJ2-7, reads DVKVTQSSRYLVKRTGEKVFLECVQDMDHENMFWYRQDPGLGLRLIYFSYDVKMKEKGDIPEGYSVSREKKERFSLILESASTNQTSMYLCASSTPSGSYEQYFGPGTRLTVT.

J is TRBJ1-6 and V is TRBV2, with D perhaps TRBD1 (6 bases). Germline values: CDR1 SNHLY, CDR2 FYNNEI. The CDR3 length is 14 residues. Trimming took off 1 base at V and 7 bases at J, with 8 bases between the two ends. CDR3: CASSEGQDNSPLHF. The CDR3 DNA is TGTGCCAGCAGTGAAGGACAGGACAATTCACCCCTCCACTTT.

The sample holds many counts of this clonotype. This chain uses TRBV29-1 with TRBJ2-7; TRBD2 matches at 7 bases. Germline CDR1 SQVTM, CDR2 ANQGSEA. The CDR3 is made up of 13 amino acids. J lost 1 base, V lost 5 bases, and 5 bases had no gene match. CDR3 protein: CSVTSAKSYEQYF. CDR3 in DNA: TGCAGCGTTACTAGCGCCAAGTCCTACGAGCAGTACTTC.

In this sample, this clonotype turned up many times. The chain is built from TRBV5-1 and TRBJ2-1; possibly TRBD1 or TRBD2 for D (5 bases each). The germline CDR1 and CDR2 sequences are SGHRS and YFSETQ. CDR3 length: 14 amino acids. The V gene lost 0 bases and the J gene lost 3 bases, with 7 bases spanning the gap. This chain's CDR3 is CASSLGGDYNEQFF. The CDR3 nucleotides are TGCGCCAGCAGCTTGGGAGGGGACTACAATGAGCAGTTCTTC.

This chain joins TRBV5-6 and TRBJ1-1; 11 nucleotides line up with TRBD1. V dropped 4 bases and J dropped 0; count of bases not matched to a gene: 8. The CDR3 is made up of 17 amino acids. From germline, CDR1 is SGHDT and CDR2 YYEEEE. The chain's CDR3 is CASSETGQGALNTEAFF. The CDR3 region has the DNA TGTGCCAGCAGCGAAACCGGACAGGGGGCCTTGAACACTGAAGCTTTCTTT.

V usage is TRBV20-1 and J usage is TRBJ1-5; D might be TRBD1 (6 bases). In germline, CDR1 is DFQATT, CDR2 SNEGSKA (reference sequence). The CDR3 loop spans 15 amino acids. With 2 bases removed from V and 5 bases from J, the gap between germline ends came to 16 bases. The CDR3 DNA follows: TGCAGTGCTAGATGGGTCGCAGGGGAAGATCAGCCCCAGCATTTT. This gives the protein CSARWVAGEDQPQHF.

This clonotype turned up a few times. This rearrangement joins TRBV19 to TRBJ1-4; D ambiguous. Between the trimmed V and J ends, which lost 7 bases and 7 bases, there was a span of 13 bases. The CDR3 sequence is 13 residues long. The germline V gene encodes CDR1 LNHDA and CDR2 SQIVND (reference sequence). The DNA of the CDR3 is TGTGCCAGTACGCGGGGAGCTTCTGAAAAACTGTTTTTT. Its translation: CASTRGASEKLFF.

The chain carries TRBV21-1 and TRBJ2-2. TRBV21-1 is classified as a pseudogene. The CDR3 has 15 amino acids. CDR3 region: CASSKKGPDTGELFF. The CDR3 nucleotides read TGTGCCAGCAGCAAAAAAGGACCAGACACCGGGGAGCTGTTTTTT.